The next 5 T cell receptor beta chains were all read from a single sample in a study of cytomegalovirus exposure and HLA in healthy donors (dated by TCRdb to 2016 to 2017). The method was the immunoSEQ multiplex PCR assay. For the multiplex PCR, a mixture combining 60 forward primers for TCR Vbeta segments and 13 reverse primers for TCR Jbeta segments was used. TCRdb mirrors the immuneACCESS table, restricted to in-frame sequences. Some clones are absent from its copies; in checked studies, under half trace to an unresolved V gene, and the reason for the others is unknown. This sample comprises fewer than 150,000 clones, around 76% of them detected only once. The biggest ten clones account for approximately 2.8% of the sample. Sequencing was done on a sample of PBMCs. The receptors shown here come from a male donor in good health and CMV-seronegative.

The CDR3 bases are TGTGCCAGCAGCAGGAGGACTAGCGGGGGCCCATACGAGCAGTACTTC. It encodes CASSRRTSGGPYEQYF. The chain recombines TRBV5-6 with TRBJ2-7; 13 nucleotides match TRBD2. This CDR3 has 16 residues. CDR1 and CDR2 (germline): SGHDT, YYEEEE. Trimming took 4 bases from V and 4 from J; bases not matched to a gene: 8.

The chain uses TRBV25-1 and TRBJ1-1; perhaps TRBD1 as D (5 bases). Per the germline V gene, CDR1 is MGHDK and CDR2 is SYGVNS. The ends were cut back, 2 bases at V and 4 bases at J, with 11 bases in the middle. The CDR3 is 14 residues long. DNA of the CDR3: TGTGCCAGCAGTGAAGGCGGGGCGCGCACTGAAGCTTTCTTT. Protein sequence: CASSEGGARTEAFF.

The V and J genes are TRBV2 and TRBJ2-4, with D possibly TRBD2 on 5 matching bases. This CDR3 is built from 12 residues. Trimming took 6 bases from V and 6 from J, leaving 9 bases between them. The V gene's germline CDR1 is SNHLY and CDR2 FYNNEI. CDR3 loop: CASRSLANIQYF. CDR3 nucleotide sequence: TGTGCCAGCAGGTCGCTAGCAAACATTCAGTACTTC.

This clone was observed a handful of times. The chain joins TRBV4-3 to TRBJ1-2; 10 bases agree with TRBD1. This CDR3 has 17 amino acids. CDR1 LGHNA and CDR2 YSLEER come from the germline V gene. The V gene end was trimmed by 1 base and the J gene end by 5 bases; junction bases not matched to a gene: 10. The CDR3 DNA follows: TGCGCCAGCAGCCAAGTCGTTGGGACAGGGGTGGGGTATGGCTACACCTTC. It codes for CASSQVVGTGVGYGYTF.

The V gene is TRBV4-1, the J gene TRBJ2-7; a weak D match, TRBD1 (6 bases). Deletions cut 3 bases from V and 2 bases from J, with 17 bases between. Germline lookup yields CDR1 MGHRA and CDR2 YSYEKL. The CDR3 totals 16 residues. CDR3 DNA: TGCGCCAGCAGCCAGGCCTCGGACAGAATCACCTACGAGCAGTACTTC. Amino acids: CASSQASDRITYEQYF.